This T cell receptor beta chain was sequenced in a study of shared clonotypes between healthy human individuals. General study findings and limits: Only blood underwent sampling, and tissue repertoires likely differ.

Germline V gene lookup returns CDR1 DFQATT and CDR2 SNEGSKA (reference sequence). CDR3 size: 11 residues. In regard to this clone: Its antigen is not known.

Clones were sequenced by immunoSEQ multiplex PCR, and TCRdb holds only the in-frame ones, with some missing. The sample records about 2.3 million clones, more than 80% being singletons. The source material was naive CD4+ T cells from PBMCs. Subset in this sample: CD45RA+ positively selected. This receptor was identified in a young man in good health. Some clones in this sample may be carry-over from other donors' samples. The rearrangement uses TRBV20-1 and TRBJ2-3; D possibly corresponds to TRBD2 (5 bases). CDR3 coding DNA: TGCAGCTGTAGCGTGAGAGATACGCAGTATTTT. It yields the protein CSCSVRDTQYF.